These 10 T cell receptor beta chains came from one sample sequenced in a study of T cell responses to AZD1222 COVID-19 vaccine. TCRdb's table, derived via immunoSEQ multiplex PCR, lists solely in-frame clones and lacks some. Of 180,000 or so clones detected, more than 70% appear once; the ten largest clones hold around 26%. This specimen consisted of peripheral blood, obtained 28 days after the second AZD1222 dose. Receptors were obtained from an adult who received the AZD1222 COVID-19 vaccine.

There are a few counts of this clone. This chain joins TRBV10-3 and TRBJ1-5; a possible D gene is TRBD1 (6 bases). Germline CDR1 reads ENHRY; CDR2 reads SYGVKD. The CDR3 has 12 amino acids. V dropped 10 bases and J dropped 4 bases, with 11 bases sitting between them. The DNA of the CDR3 is TGTGCCACAGGGGTTGGAAATCAGCCCCAGCATTTT. Translating gives CATGVGNQPQHF.

This clone was seen a handful of times. The J gene is TRBJ1-4, the V gene TRBV9, with D perhaps TRBD1 (5 bases). The V and J ends lost 1 base and 3 bases respectively, with 7 bases between them. Per germline, CDR1 SGDLS and CDR2 YYNGEE. CDR3 length equals 14 residues. The CDR3 DNA sequence: TGTGCCAGCAGCGTAACGGGGGCTAATGAAAAACTGTTTTTT. This encodes CASSVTGANEKLFF.

The rearrangement joins TRBV20-1 to TRBJ2-5; D gene unclear. The germline V and J ends were trimmed by 5 bases and 6 bases, with 7 bases remaining between them. The CDR3 loop spans 10 amino acids. Germline V CDR1 and CDR2: DFQATT, SNEGSKA (reference sequence). This CDR3 reads CSASAQTQYF. DNA for the CDR3: TGCAGTGCTTCAGCCCAGACCCAGTACTTC.

The chain links TRBV28 to TRBJ1-5, with TRBD1 identical over 7 bases. CDR1 and CDR2 from the germline V gene are MDHEN and SYDVKM. This CDR3 is 13 amino acids long. V was clipped by 6 bases and J by 7 bases; unmatched bases: 6. The CDR3 region is CASRTGQAQPQHF. CDR3 sequence (DNA): TGTGCCAGCAGAACCGGACAGGCACAGCCCCAGCATTTT.

The J gene is TRBJ2-2, the V gene TRBV10-3, with D perhaps TRBD1 or TRBD2 (5 bases each). The CDR3 extends over 13 amino acids. From germline, CDR1 is ENHRY and CDR2 SYGVKD. The ends were cut back, 7 bases at V and 5 bases at J, with 11 bases in the middle. The CDR3 sequence: CAITRGETGELFF. The DNA for the CDR3 is TGTGCCATCACCAGAGGGGAGACCGGGGAGCTGTTTTTT.

The genes are TRBV6-1 and TRBJ2-1, with D maybe TRBD2 (6 bases). V shed 2 bases and J shed 7 bases, with 9 bases lying between them. Germline V gives CDR1 MNHNS, CDR2 SASEGT. This CDR3 region has 13 residues. The CDR3 is CASSEHAGNEQFF. As DNA, the CDR3 is TGTGCCAGCAGTGAACACGCGGGAAATGAGCAGTTCTTC.

The rearrangement joins TRBV23-1 to TRBJ1-2; D is unclear. Being an ORF, TRBV23-1 has a function that is uncertain. Trimming left V 5 bases short and J 0 bases short, with 7 bases between. The CDR3 spans 13 residues. The CDR3 bases are TGCGCCAGCAGTAGGAAAGCTAACTATGGCTACACCTTC. Translated, it gives CASSRKANYGYTF.

The V gene is TRBV28, the J gene TRBJ2-7, with D perhaps matching TRBD1 (6 bases). Trimming took 4 bases from V and 2 from J, leaving 12 bases between them. The CDR3 sequence is 14 residues long. CDR1 and CDR2 (germline): MDHEN, SYDVKM. The chain's CDR3 is CASSSTDRTYEQYF. DNA of the CDR3: TGTGCCAGCAGTTCCACGGACAGAACCTACGAGCAGTACTTC.

The chain uses TRBV28 and TRBJ2-1, with 8 bases identical to TRBD2. V lost 5 bases, J lost 2 bases, and 8 bases stayed unmatched. Germline CDR1 is MDHEN and CDR2 is SYDVKM. The CDR3 is made up of 16 amino acids. This CDR3 reads CASSPQFSGTYNEQFF. CDR3 coding DNA: TGTGCCAGCAGTCCCCAGTTTAGCGGGACCTACAATGAGCAGTTCTTC.

The chain carries TRBV6-5 and TRBJ1-5; 10 bases match TRBD1. Germline V CDR1 and CDR2: MNHEY, SVGAGI. CDR3 length equals 13 residues. V was pared by 10 bases and J by 2 bases, with 2 bases of the junction left unmatched. DNA for the CDR3: TGTGCCACTGGACAGGGGGGCAATCAGCCCCAGCATTTT. Amino acid sequence: CATGQGGNQPQHF.